This T cell receptor (beta chain) was found in a study of beta chain features in type 1 diabetes. The study's findings and limits: Type 1 diabetes patients showed a moderate but significant shortening of TCRB CDR3s in all four CD4+ subsets.

V gave up 4 bases and J gave up 7 bases; unmatched junction bases: 5. The CDR3 has 14 amino acids. CDR1 is SGHRS and CDR2 is YFSETQ in the germline V gene. This clone was seen only a few times. Its specificity is unknown. Sorted cells reached over 95% purity in every population. The entirety of the isolated RNA underwent reverse transcription, so expressed TCRB transcripts were sequenced. Clones were read by immunoSEQ multiplex PCR, and TCRdb kept only the in-frame ones, dropping some. The table records more than 250,000 clones, around 25% of them present only once. Specimen: naive CD4+ T cells from blood. The receptor comes from a woman aged 25 to 45 with type 1 diabetes. The chain recombines TRBV5-1 with TRBJ1-5, with 10 bases lining up with TRBD1. This CDR3 is CASSTGTGDQPQHF. The CDR3 nucleotides are TGCGCCAGCAGCACCGGGACAGGGGACCAGCCCCAGCATTTT.